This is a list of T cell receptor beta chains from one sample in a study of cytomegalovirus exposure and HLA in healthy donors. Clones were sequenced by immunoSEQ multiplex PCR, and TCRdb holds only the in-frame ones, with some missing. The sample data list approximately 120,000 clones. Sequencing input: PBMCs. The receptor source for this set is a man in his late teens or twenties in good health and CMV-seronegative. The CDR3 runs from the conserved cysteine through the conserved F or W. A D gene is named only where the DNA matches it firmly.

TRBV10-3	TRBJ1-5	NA	TGTGCCATCAGTGAGTACCAGGGCCATCAGCCCCAGCATTTT	CAISEYQGHQPQHF
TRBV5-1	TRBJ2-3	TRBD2	TGCGCCAGCACCCCCGGGACTAGTAACACAGATACGCAGTATTTT	CASTPGTSNTDTQYF
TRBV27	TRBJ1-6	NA	TGTGCCAACGACAGGCCCGATTCACCCCTCCACTTT	CANDRPDSPLHF
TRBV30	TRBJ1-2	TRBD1	TGTGCCTGGAGTAAAGGACAGGGGGCTGGAGGCTACACCTTC	CAWSKGQGAGGYTF
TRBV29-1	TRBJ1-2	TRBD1	TGCAGCGTTATTACAGGGGTGGTCGGTGGCTACACCTTC	CSVITGVVGGYTF
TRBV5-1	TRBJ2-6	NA	TGCGCCAGCAGCTTGGTACAGGGCCCTAGCTCTGGGGCCAACGTCCTGACTTTC	CASSLVQGPSSGANVLTF
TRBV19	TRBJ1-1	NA	TGTGCCAGTAGTCCCGAGGACAGGAACACTGAAGCTTTCTTT	CASSPEDRNTEAFF
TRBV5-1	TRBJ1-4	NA	TGCGCCAGCAGCTTGGTCGGGGTGGGTGAAAAACTGTTTTTT	CASSLVGVGEKLFF
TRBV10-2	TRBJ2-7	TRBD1	TGCGCCAGCGGCGCCGGACAGGGAGAGCAGTACTTC	CASGAGQGEQYF
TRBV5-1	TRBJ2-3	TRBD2	TGCGCCAGCAGCTTGGTAGGGCCAGCGGGGGGTAGCACAGATACGCAGTATTTT	CASSLVGPAGGSTDTQYF
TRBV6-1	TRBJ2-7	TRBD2	TGTGCCAGCAGAGACCGGACTAGCGGGAGTTTTGAGCAGTACTTC	CASRDRTSGSFEQYF
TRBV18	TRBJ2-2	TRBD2	TGTGCCAGCTCACCAGAGATGGGACTAGTGAGCACCGGGGAGCTGTTTTTT	CASSPEMGLVSTGELFF
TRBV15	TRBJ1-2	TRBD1	TGTGCCACCAGCAGAGAACCGACGACAGGGGTCTTGCAAGGCTACACCTTC	CATSREPTTGVLQGYTF
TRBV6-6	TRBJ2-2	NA	TGTGCCAGCCGCGTGCCTAACACCGGGGAGCTGTTTTTT	CASRVPNTGELFF
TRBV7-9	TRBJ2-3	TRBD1	TGTGCCAGCAGCTTTTTTCAGGGGGACACAGATACGCAGTATTTT	CASSFFQGDTDTQYF
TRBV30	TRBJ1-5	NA	TGTGCCTGGAGTGGGGGGGTAGCCTTTAGCAATCAGCCCCAGCATTTT	CAWSGGVAFSNQPQHF
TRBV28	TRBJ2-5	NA	TGTGCCAGCAGTTCACAGGGTCTGGGAGAGACCCAGTACTTC	CASSSQGLGETQYF
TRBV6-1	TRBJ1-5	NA	TGTGCCAGCAGTGAAGTGATCGGTCTATCCCAGCCCCAGCATTTT	CASSEVIGLSQPQHF
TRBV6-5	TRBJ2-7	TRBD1	TGTGCCAGCAGTTACGGGGGACAGGGAGCCTACGAGCAGTACTTC	CASSYGGQGAYEQYF
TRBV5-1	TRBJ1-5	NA	TGCGCCAGCAGCTGGTACACAGGGAGCCAGCCCCAGCATTTT	CASSWYTGSQPQHF
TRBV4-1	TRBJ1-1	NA	TGCGCCAGCAGCCGAATAGGGGGATATGAAGCTTTCTTT	CASSRIGGYEAFF
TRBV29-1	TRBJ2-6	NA	TGCAGCGTTGCCGGTACCCCCGACTCTGGGGCCAACGTCCTGACTTTC	CSVAGTPDSGANVLTF